This T cell receptor beta chain came from a study of blood T cells in healthy people across ages. Study at large: Through template switching, about one barcoded beta molecule was captured per two T cells, as measured in model experiments.

There are a few counts of this clonotype. Its antigen is unidentified. General study points: Higher diversity, along with more naive CD4+ cells, distinguished long-lived donors from aged donors.

Together with a sample-barcoded 5' primer, a J-beta primer mix was included in a second PCR lasting about 7 to 12 cycles. A single record per CDR3 protein comes from TCRdb applying MiXCR to the 5' RACE reads. There are over 1.5 million distinct CDR3 sequences in the sample; less than 50% occur only once, and around 2.1% lies in the top ten. This CDR3 has 14 amino acids. The J segment lost 9 bases and the V segment lost 1 base, leaving 7 bases of the junction unmatched. Germline values: CDR1 SQVTM, CDR2 ANQGSEA. The rearrangement uses TRBV29-1 and TRBJ2-1; 9 bases agree with TRBD2. Specimen: blood. This TCR was sampled from a woman aged 40 to 49 in good health. Written as DNA, the CDR3 is TGCAGCGTTGAAGTGGCGGGGGGGTTCCTTGAGCAGTTCTTC. Translating gives CSVEVAGGFLEQFF.